This entry features one TCR beta chain sequence. Its antigen remains unidentified. The protocol was immunoSEQ multiplex PCR, while the TCRdb copy is restricted to in-frame clones and leaves out a portion. This sample has some 60,000 clones; about four fifths occur once, and the top ten carry approximately 6%. This entry is derived from a study of a mutant IDH1 vaccine in newly diagnosed glioma. Across the whole study: Patients, over weeks 1, 3, 5, 7, 11, 15, 19 and 23, received a total of eight vaccinations. Study results and limitations: Altogether, 80% to 95% of patients exhibited vaccine-induced immune responses. Top-clonotype changes in peripheral T cells seemed unrelated to pseudoprogression.

Sample time point: week 11, during vaccination. The content of each vaccine dose was 300 ug of mutant IDH1 20-mer peptide, and topical imiquimod accompanied it. The origin of this receptor is a man in his fifties or sixties with glioma. Sequenced here: PBMCs, sampled from a glioma patient whose treatment included an IDH1 peptide vaccine.

The DNA for the CDR3 is TGTGCCAGCAGTACATCCCAGGGGAATAGACTCACCTTC. Its translation: CASSTSQGNRLTF. V is TRBV6-5 and J is TRBJ1-2, with D maybe TRBD1 (6 bases). There are 13 residues in the CDR3. CDR1 is MNHEY, CDR2 SVGAGI, per germline. With 5 bases removed from V and 13 bases from J, the gap between germline ends came to 20 bases.